The 27 T cell receptor beta chains listed next were all sequenced from one sample in a study of pediatric ulcerative colitis. Method: immunoSEQ multiplex PCR; TCRdb's copy keeps in-frame clones and lacks some. This table holds over 10,000 clones, roughly four fifths found once. The rectum was sampled with one to two pinch biopsies at colonoscopy. The specimen was gut tissue. These receptors came from a boy aged 5-17 years who was a control in a study of pediatric ulcerative colitis.

This clone was seen just once. This chain joins TRBV6-1 and TRBJ2-7, with TRBD1 matching 7 bases. CDR3 size: 12 residues. Germline V CDR1 and CDR2: MNHNS, SASEGT. With 10 bases clipped from V and 2 bases from J, the junction kept 5 bases outside the gene matches. The CDR3 DNA reads TGTGCCACCGAGACAGGGACCTACGAGCAGTACGTC. Translated, it gives CATETGTYEQYV.

The chain joins TRBV27 to TRBJ2-5; D call uncertain. CDR1 MNHEY and CDR2 SMNVEV come from the germline V gene (reference sequence). The germline V and J ends were trimmed by 5 bases and 5 bases, with 15 bases remaining between them. The CDR3 spans 14 residues. The CDR3 bases are TGTGCCAGCAGTCCAGCTCCCGTTGTGGAGACCCAGTACTTC. Translation gives CASSPAPVVETQYF.

The rearrangement joins TRBV5-3 to TRBJ2-7; no clear D. TRBV5-3 is treated as an ORF (open reading frame) with a function not yet certain. The CDR3 runs to 12 residues. The germline V and J ends were trimmed by 0 bases and 2 bases, with 3 bases remaining between them. Here the CDR3 reads CARSLDTYEQYV. The CDR3 DNA is TGTGCCAGAAGCTTGGACACCTACGAGCAGTACGTC.

This clone has more than one count but fewer than ten. This sequence joins TRBV2 and TRBJ2-1, with 14 bases matching TRBD2. This CDR3 comprises 17 residues. With V trimmed by 0 bases and J by 8 bases, 6 bases remained unmatched. Germline V lookup: CDR1 SNHLY, CDR2 FYNNEI. The CDR3 here is CASSEALGLAGGYEQFF. The CDR3 DNA reads TGTGCCAGCAGTGAAGCGCTTGGACTAGCGGGAGGATATGAGCAGTTCTTC.

This clone was seen only once. The chain uses TRBV30 and TRBJ1-2; 8 nucleotides match TRBD1. This CDR3 has 13 amino acids. Germline loops: CDR1 GTSNPN, CDR2 SVGIG (reference sequence). Trimming at V came to 5 bases and at J to 5 bases, leaving 7 bases not matched to a gene. CDR3 nucleotides: TGTGCCTGGTGGTTGGGGACAGGTTATGGCTACACCTTC. This gives the protein CAWWLGTGYGYTF.

V gene TRBV4-1 combines with J gene TRBJ2-1; no clear D. CDR1 is MGHRA and CDR2 is YSYEKL in the germline V gene. V lost 5 bases and J 0 bases, leaving 8 bases between the germline ends. The CDR3 consists of 14 residues. This chain's CDR3 is CASSRKHSYNEQFF. The DNA of the CDR3 is TGCGCCAGCAGCAGGAAACACTCCTACAATGAGCAGTTCTTC.

V and J are TRBV9 and TRBJ2-1, with TRBD2 identical over 10 bases. Germline V gene data show CDR1 as SGDLS and CDR2 as YYNGEE. V shed 4 bases, J shed 2 bases, and the junction held 6 bases outside the gene matches. The CDR3 consists of 16 residues. This CDR3 reads CASSSLAGDTYNEQFF. The CDR3 nucleotides are TGTGCCAGCAGCTCCCTAGCGGGAGATACCTACAATGAGCAGTTCTTC.

The V and J genes are TRBV7-8 and TRBJ2-3, with 10 bases that match TRBD2. Germline CDR1 and CDR2: SGHVS and FQNEAQ. CDR3 length: 13 amino acids. J was trimmed by 7 bases and V by 6 bases; bases with no gene match: 4. CDR3 nucleotides: TGTGCCAGCAGGGCTAGCGGGAGAAATACGCAGTATTTT. It codes for CASRASGRNTQYF.

The CDR3 sequence is CASSLASSGNYNEQFF. The CDR3 nucleotides are TGTGCCAGCAGCTTAGCGTCTAGCGGGAACTACAATGAGCAGTTCTTC. V is TRBV7-9 and J is TRBJ2-1; 9 bases align to TRBD2. The CDR3 extends over 16 amino acids. The germline V gene encodes CDR1 SEHNR and CDR2 FQNEAQ (reference sequence). After removal of 0 bases from V and 3 bases from J, the junction contained 3 bases not matched to a gene.

This clone has only a few counts. The chain recombines TRBV10-2 with TRBJ1-2; 7 bases fit TRBD1. The CDR3 has 15 amino acids. With V trimmed by 6 bases and J by 4 bases, 11 bases remained unmatched. In germline, CDR1 is WSHSY, CDR2 SAAADI. CDR3 DNA: TGCGCCAGCAGCCCCCATGCGGCAGGGGGCTATGGCTACACCTTC. As protein: CASSPHAAGGYGYTF.

This chain joins TRBV9 and TRBJ2-2, with TRBD2 matching 9 bases. The CDR3 loop spans 13 amino acids. V dropped 7 bases and J dropped 5; count of bases not matched to a gene: 3. Germline CDR1 reads SGDLS; CDR2 reads YYNGEE. The CDR3 coding sequence is TGTGCCAGCTCTAGCGGGGTGACCGGGGAGCTGTTTTTT. As protein: CASSSGVTGELFF.

The rearrangement joins TRBV11-1 to TRBJ2-1; maybe TRBD2 (7 bases). This CDR3 has 17 amino acids. V lost 7 bases and J lost 7, with 26 bases in between. Germline V CDR1 and CDR2: SGHAT, FQDESV (reference sequence). The CDR3 region is CASKKRNGGAPSNEQFF. CDR3 sequence (DNA): TGTGCCAGCAAAAAAAGGAATGGGGGGGCCCCGTCAAATGAGCAGTTCTTC.

The genes are TRBV7-9 and TRBJ1-4; 7 bases are shared with TRBD1. CDR1 SEHNR and CDR2 FQNEAQ come from the germline V gene (reference sequence). This CDR3 spans 14 amino acids. The V segment lost 4 bases and the J segment 5 bases; nucleotides outside the gene matches: 4. The chain's CDR3 is CASSWAGGNEKLFF. The CDR3 DNA sequence: TGTGCCAGCAGCTGGGCAGGGGGAAATGAAAAACTGTTTTTT.

The chain couples TRBV13 to TRBJ2-7, with D perhaps matching TRBD1 or TRBD2 (5 bases each). This CDR3 spans 14 amino acids. The germline CDR1 and CDR2 sequences are PRHDT and FYEKMQ (reference sequence). V gave up 0 bases and J gave up 2 bases, with 8 bases separating them. CDR3 bases: TGTGCCAGCAGCTTAGGGAGGGGAGCCTACGAGCAGTACTTC. This gives the protein CASSLGRGAYEQYF.

The V call is TRBV11-3, the J call TRBJ1-5, with a weak D call TRBD1 (5 bases). The V and J ends lost 1 base and 1 base respectively, with 11 bases between them. The CDR3 consists of 16 residues. Germline loops: CDR1 SGHNT, CDR2 YENEEA. CDR3 coding DNA: TGTGCCAGCAGCTTAGTTCGGGACGGAAGCAATCAGCCCCAGCATTTT. Translated, it gives CASSLVRDGSNQPQHF.

The gene calls are TRBV11-2 and TRBJ2-7; D is perhaps TRBD1 (6 bases). The CDR3 covers 15 residues. Germline V gene sequence: CDR1 SGHAT, CDR2 FQNNGV. V lost 6 bases to trimming and J lost 0 bases, with 15 bases between them. CDR3 bases: TGTGCCAGCAGGACTACAGGGCCCCGCTCCTACGAGCAGTACTTC. This gives the protein CASRTTGPRSYEQYF.

This chain uses TRBV7-6 with TRBJ2-1; 8 bases align to TRBD1. Germline V gives CDR1 SGHVS, CDR2 FNYEAQ. This CDR3 has 17 amino acids. The V and J ends lost 2 bases and 6 bases, in that order; junction bases with no gene match: 12. This CDR3 is CASSLLGGRTGRNEQFF. Written as DNA, the CDR3 is TGTGCCAGCAGCTTATTGGGGGGTAGGACAGGGCGCAATGAGCAGTTCTTC.

The rearrangement uses TRBV10-3 and TRBJ2-1; no reliable D call. CDR1 is ENHRY, CDR2 SYGVKD, per germline. This CDR3 spans 15 amino acids. The V end was cut by 3 bases, the J end by 2 bases, with 11 bases between. The CDR3 coding sequence is TGTGCCATCAGTGATAATGGAGTCCCCTACAATGAGCAGTTCTTC. Amino acids: CAISDNGVPYNEQFF.

The V call is TRBV5-6, the J call TRBJ1-2; 8 bases line up with TRBD1. The CDR3 spans 16 residues. Germline V lookup: CDR1 SGHDT, CDR2 YYEEEE. Losses at the gene ends were 4 bases for V and 4 bases for J; bases not matched to a gene: 12. The CDR3 region has the DNA TGTGCCAGCAGCCCTGGGCCGGGACAGGAAAGCTATGGCTACACCTTC. It encodes CASSPGPGQESYGYTF.

The V call is TRBV6-1, the J call TRBJ2-3; D may correspond to TRBD1 or TRBD2 (5 bases each). The CDR3 totals 11 residues. Deletions cut 11 bases from V and 2 bases from J, with 8 bases between. Germline V CDR1 and CDR2: MNHNS, SASEGT. CDR3 loop: CAGGFTDTQYF. The DNA of the CDR3 is TGTGCCGGGGGATTCACAGATACGCAGTATTTT.

In its sample, this clone is medium-sized. The rearrangement joins TRBV23-1 to TRBJ2-7; 12 nucleotides match TRBD2. Being an ORF, TRBV23-1 has a function that is uncertain. V lost 4 bases, J lost 1 base, and 14 bases stayed unmatched. The CDR3 loop spans 19 amino acids. CDR3 DNA: TGCGCCAGCAGTCCCCGGACTAGCGGGGACCATGGAAATTCCTACGAGCAGTACGTC. Its translation: CASSPRTSGDHGNSYEQYV.

In the case of this clone: The junction shows a germline mismatch at one end, possibly a read error. The rearrangement uses TRBV19 and TRBJ1-2; D perhaps matches TRBD1 (5 bases). Germline values: CDR1 LNHDA, CDR2 SQIVND (reference sequence). The CDR3 length is 12 residues. This chain's CDR3 is CASRIAQGGYTF. The CDR3 DNA reads as TGTGCCAGTAGGATAGCTCAGGGTGGCTACACCTTC.

The chain joins TRBV27 to TRBJ1-2, with TRBD1 as a possible D gene (6 bases). Germline-derived CDR1 and CDR2 are MNHEY and SMNVEV (reference sequence). Trimming removed 5 bases from V and 0 bases from J, with 13 bases in between. The CDR3 consists of 15 residues. The CDR3 nucleotides are TGTGCCAGCAGTAACAGGGTGGGAGCTAACTATGGCTACACCTTC. It is translated as CASSNRVGANYGYTF.

V is TRBV29-1 and J is TRBJ2-7; 7 nucleotides align to TRBD2. V was pared by 7 bases and J by 5 bases, with 14 bases of the junction left unmatched. This CDR3 contains 14 residues. Looked up from germline, CDR1 is SQVTM and CDR2 is ANQGSEA. The CDR3: CSAAGGSGGDEQYF. The CDR3 DNA is TGCAGCGCCGCCGGGGGGAGCGGAGGTGACGAGCAGTACTTC.

The chain couples TRBV12-5 to TRBJ2-7, with D unresolved. The germline V and J ends were trimmed by 8 bases and 3 bases, with 8 bases remaining between them. CDR3 length: 11 amino acids. From germline, CDR1 is LGHNT and CDR2 FRNRAP. The CDR3 region is CASSPGYEQYV. DNA of the CDR3: TGTGCTAGTTCCCCCGGCTACGAGCAGTACGTC.

In nucleotides, the CDR3 is TGTGCCAGCAGCCAGGGACAGGGGCAGTACTTC. As protein: CASSQGQGQYF. The chain is built from TRBV14 and TRBJ2-7; 9 nucleotides align to TRBD1. This CDR3 is built from 11 residues. V shed 3 bases and J 9 bases; nucleotides not matched to a gene: 0. The germline V gene has CDR1 SGHDN and CDR2 FVKESK.

The chain couples TRBV6-1 to TRBJ2-1, with 8 bases matching TRBD2. The CDR3 has 15 residues. The V segment lost 7 bases and the J segment 4 bases; nucleotides outside the gene matches: 9. The V gene's germline CDR1 is MNHNS and CDR2 SASEGT. DNA of the CDR3: TGTGCCAGCACTAGCGGGCCTTATAATTACAATGAGCAGTTCTTC. This translates into CASTSGPYNYNEQFF.